The source of this T cell receptor (beta chain) is a study of regulatory T cells in long-lasting Graves disease. The study's findings and limits: The study found lower TCR diversity in persistent Graves' patients than in newly diagnosed ones.

As concerns this clonotype: Its antigen is not known.

Construction of the TCR beta libraries employed iRepertoire HTBI primers in conjunction with Arm-PCR of CDR3 regions. TCRdb reprocessed the multiplex PCR reads via MiXCR and lists one record per CDR3 protein. The table lists 400,000 to 550,000 distinct CDR3 sequences, over 15% of them singletons. Time point: newly diagnosed GD, antithyroid drugs for less than 3 months. From PBMCs, RNA was extracted and then used to make the TCR library. The same data also went into a second study, on T cells in Graves' hyperthyroidism and ophthalmopathy. That source adds: Among the patients, aged 18 to 65, hyperthyroidism was newly diagnosed and had lasted under 2 months. Primed by the HTBI set, a first-round RT-PCR was run on the TCR CDR3. Blood held most thyroid clonotypes expanded above 0.001 frequency.

The origin of this receptor is a woman aged 25-40 years with Graves disease. The specimen was peripheral blood mononuclear cells (PBMCs), collected at new diagnosis, from a patient treated with antithyroid drugs.

This chain's CDR3 is CASSSRRGRVLNEQFF. As DNA, the CDR3 is TGTGCCAGCAGCTCCCGCCGGGGCAGGGTTTTGAATGAGCAGTTCTTC. The chain joins TRBV7-9 to TRBJ2-1; D may correspond to TRBD1 or TRBD2 (5 bases each). CDR3 length equals 16 residues. Trimming took off 4 bases at V and 7 bases at J, with 20 bases between the two ends. Germline V lookup: CDR1 SEHNR, CDR2 FQNEAQ (reference sequence).